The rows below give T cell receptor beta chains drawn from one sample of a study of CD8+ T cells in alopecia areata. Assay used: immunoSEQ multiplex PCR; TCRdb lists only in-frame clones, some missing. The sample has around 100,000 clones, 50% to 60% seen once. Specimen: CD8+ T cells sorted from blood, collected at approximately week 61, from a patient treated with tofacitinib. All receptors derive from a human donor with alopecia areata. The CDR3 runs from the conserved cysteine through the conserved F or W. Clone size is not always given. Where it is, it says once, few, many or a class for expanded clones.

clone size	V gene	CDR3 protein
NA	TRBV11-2	CASSLDLPDSPPHF
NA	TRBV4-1	CASSQVGTEQGRLDEQFF
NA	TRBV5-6	CASSLGLLNTGELFF
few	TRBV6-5	CASSGVANPGYTF
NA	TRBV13	CASSTGRRDQPQHF
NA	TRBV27	CASSFGVYTEAFF
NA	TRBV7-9	CASSVGTSYQETQYF
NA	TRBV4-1	CASSLDSGVNPNQPQHF
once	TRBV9	CASSVVTNQGNTEAFF
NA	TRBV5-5	CASRQGLGQSNQPQHF
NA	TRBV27	CASSLSQGGVGYTF
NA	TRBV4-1	CASSAGLVGYTF
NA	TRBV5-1	CASGGYNEQFF
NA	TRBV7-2	CASSLPGRTSSYEQYF
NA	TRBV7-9	CASSLGRTGEQYF
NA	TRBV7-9	CASSLVGNQPQHF
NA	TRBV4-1	CASSQDSVPGGTDTQYF
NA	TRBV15	CATRGQGDNIQYF
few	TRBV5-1	CASSLGTKKLQTGGYQPQHF
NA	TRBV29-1	CSALPGTLNYGYTF
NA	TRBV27	CASRQGAGELFF
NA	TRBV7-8	CASSYSSGGADTQYF
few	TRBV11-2	CASSPAEASTDTQYF
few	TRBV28	CASSSTGRKEKLFF
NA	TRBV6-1	CASSEAQDSGRNEQFF
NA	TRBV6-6	CASSYSTVLNQPQHF